This TCR beta chain was sequenced in a study of shared clonotypes between healthy human individuals. In the case of this clone: Its antigen is undetermined.

The run depth of the assay was deep. TCRdb keeps only in-frame clones here, not all; method: immunoSEQ multiplex PCR. Among approximately 980,000 clones listed, around three quarters were seen once. There are 16 residues in the CDR3. V was pared by 0 bases and J by 3 bases, with 3 bases of the junction left unmatched. Germline values: CDR1 SGHNT, CDR2 YYREEE (reference sequence). Findings and caveats of the study: What naive subsets generally showed was a larger estimated richness than memory subsets showed.

The chain employs TRBV5-4 and TRBJ2-3, with 11 positions matching TRBD2. This receptor was taken from a man younger than 35 in good health. Material for sequencing was memory CD4+ T cells sorted from blood. The subset here: CD45RA-negative fraction. CDR3 sequence reads: CASSLGASGGTDTQYF. In nucleotides, the CDR3 is TGTGCCAGCAGCTTGGGAGCTAGCGGGGGGACAGATACGCAGTATTTT.